The 20 T cell receptor beta chains presented below share a single source sample, sequenced in a study of blood T cell repertoires in COVID-19. Using immunoSEQ multiplex PCR, the repertoire was profiled, and TCRdb retains in-frame clones only, with some absent. The sample carries roughly 120,000 clones, roughly 89% recorded once. The sample comprised peripheral blood. These receptors were collected from a woman in her sixties with COVID-19, enrolled during active disease.

In this sample, this clone turned up a few times. The CDR3 reads CASSRQGGGDGYTF. The DNA of the CDR3 is TGTGCCAGCAGCCGACAGGGAGGTGGGGATGGCTACACCTTC. The rearrangement links TRBV6-5 to TRBJ1-2; 7 bases line up with TRBD1. This CDR3 is built from 14 residues. The germline V gene has CDR1 MNHEY and CDR2 SVGAGI. V lost 6 bases, J lost 6 bases, and 10 bases stayed unmatched.

This chain links TRBV19 with TRBJ2-1; 7 bases map to TRBD2. The CDR3 covers 17 residues. The germline V gene has CDR1 LNHDA and CDR2 SQIVND (reference sequence). Trimming took 3 bases from V and 7 from J; bases not matched to a gene: 15. CDR3 coding DNA: TGTGCCAGTAGTATTTTCCTCCGGCGACTAGCCGCGAATGAGCAGTTCTTC. This translates into CASSIFLRRLAANEQFF.

The genes are TRBV27 and TRBJ1-2; 7 bases map to TRBD1. The CDR3 sequence is 15 residues long. The V gene's germline CDR1 is MNHEY and CDR2 SMNVEV (reference sequence). V dropped 6 bases and J dropped 3; count of bases not matched to a gene: 10. The CDR3 here is CASSRSSGTDYGYTF. DNA of the CDR3: TGTGCCAGCAGCCGATCCTCCGGGACAGACTATGGCTACACCTTC.

The chain is built from TRBV6-6 and TRBJ1-3, with a tentative D call TRBD1 (6 bases). This CDR3 comprises 14 residues. CDR1 is MNHNY and CDR2 is SVGAGI in the germline V gene (reference sequence). Trimming stripped 6 bases from V and 1 base from J, with 10 bases between. The CDR3 DNA reads as TGTGCCAGCAGAAGCAGGGGATCTGGAAACACCATATATTTT. Its protein product is CASRSRGSGNTIYF.

The gene calls are TRBV6-2 or TRBV6-3 and TRBJ1-1; no reliable D call. V lost 6 bases to trimming and J lost 0 bases, with 11 bases between them. The CDR3 length is 14 residues. Germline CDR1 MNHEY, CDR2 SVGEGT. CDR3 bases: TGTGCCAGCAGCATGATACGGGTGAACACTGAAGCTTTCTTT. It yields the protein CASSMIRVNTEAFF.

The chain joins TRBV30 to TRBJ1-5; D is unclear. Germline assignment: CDR1 GTSNPN and CDR2 SVGIG (reference sequence). The V end lost 3 bases, the J end lost 1 base, and 4 bases lay between the germline ends. The CDR3 length is 12 residues. The CDR3 sequence: CAWSRSNQPQHF. CDR3 in DNA: TGTGCCTGGAGCCGGAGCAATCAGCCCCAGCATTTT.

This chain joins TRBV5-1 and TRBJ2-1; 13 bases are shared with TRBD2. V lost 2 bases and J lost 9; bases outside the gene matches: 8. Per the germline V gene, CDR1 is SGHRS and CDR2 is YFSETQ. This CDR3 contains 16 residues. CDR3 in amino acids: CASSFELAGGLGEQFF. The CDR3 DNA reads TGCGCCAGCAGCTTTGAACTAGCGGGGGGGCTCGGTGAGCAGTTCTTC.

The V gene is TRBV3-1 (or the pseudogene TRBV3-2), the J gene TRBJ1-4; D perhaps matches TRBD1 (5 bases). V gave up 7 bases and J gave up 3 bases, with 9 bases separating them. The CDR3 is 13 amino acids. The V gene's germline CDR1 is LGHDT and CDR2 YNNKEL (reference sequence). This CDR3 is CASTGGANEKLFF. The CDR3, as DNA: TGTGCCAGCACGGGGGGGGCTAATGAAAAACTGTTTTTT.

This chain uses TRBV7-8 with TRBJ1-5; a possible D gene is TRBD1 (5 bases). Trimming left V 5 bases short and J 9 bases short, with 11 bases between. The CDR3 runs 12 residues. Germline CDR1 SGHVS, CDR2 FQNEAQ. The CDR3 here is CASSPPGGPQHF. CDR3 nucleotides: TGTGCCAGCAGCCCCCCCGGGGGGCCCCAGCATTTT.

The chain combines TRBV19 with TRBJ1-2; D not certain. The CDR3 length is 13 residues. V lost 5 bases, J lost 8 bases, and 15 bases lay in between. Germline lookup yields CDR1 LNHDA and CDR2 SQIVND (reference sequence). CDR3 protein: CASSPGPMRGYTF. In nucleotides, the CDR3 is TGTGCCAGTAGTCCGGGTCCCATGAGGGGCTACACCTTC.

This chain uses TRBV6-2 or TRBV6-3 with TRBJ2-7; TRBD2 matches 8 bases. The germline CDR1 and CDR2 sequences are MNHEY and SVGEGT. The CDR3 loop spans 17 amino acids. V was pared by 2 bases and J by 0 bases, with 9 bases of the junction left unmatched. Here the CDR3 reads CASSYPGRGGDSYEQYF. Written as DNA, the CDR3 is TGTGCCAGCAGTTACCCCGGACGGGGGGGAGACTCCTACGAGCAGTACTTC.

J is TRBJ2-5 and V is TRBV10-3; a weak D match, TRBD1 (7 bases). CDR3 size: 15 residues. The V end lost 11 bases, the J end lost 5 bases, and 24 bases lay between the germline ends. The germline V gene encodes CDR1 ENHRY and CDR2 SYGVKD. For the CDR3, the DNA is TGTGCCTCCCTCCGGGGGCCAGGGGGAGAGGAGACCCAGTACTTC. Amino acid sequence: CASLRGPGGEETQYF.

Turning to this clone: Other DNA variants within this sample encode the same CDR3. The chain joins TRBV5-1 to TRBJ2-7; possibly TRBD2 for D (7 bases). The CDR3 runs to 15 residues. In germline, CDR1 is SGHRS, CDR2 YFSETQ. V was trimmed by 0 bases and J by 2 bases, leaving 12 bases between them. CDR3 sequence (DNA): TGCGCCAGCAGCTTGGGTCGGGGGGCAGCCTACGAGCAGTACTTC. Its protein product is CASSLGRGAAYEQYF.

CDR3 DNA sequence: TGTGCCTGGAGTGTACACAGTAACTATGGCTACACCTTC. Its translation is CAWSVHSNYGYTF. This sequence joins TRBV30 and TRBJ1-2; D unresolved. CDR1 and CDR2 from the germline V gene are GTSNPN and SVGIG (reference sequence). The CDR3 consists of 13 residues. Trimming shortened V by 0 bases and J by 1 base, and 6 bases separated the two germline ends.

The chain couples TRBV5-4 to TRBJ1-1; 7 bases match TRBD1. CDR3 size: 15 residues. V was clipped by 4 bases and J by 0 bases; unmatched bases: 6. Germline V gives CDR1 SGHNT, CDR2 YYREEE (reference sequence). DNA of the CDR3: TGTGCCAGCAGCCCTCCGGGACAGATGAACACTGAAGCTTTCTTT. Translation: CASSPPGQMNTEAFF.

The V and J genes are TRBV3-1 (or the pseudogene TRBV3-2) and TRBJ1-4; 7 bases fit TRBD1. Trimming took 1 base from V and 8 from J; bases not matched to a gene: 13. Germline V CDR1 and CDR2: LGHDT, YNNKEL (reference sequence). This CDR3 is built from 17 residues. In DNA form, the CDR3 reads TGTGCCAGCAGCCAAGTCCGGAACAGGGGCCGTAGAGAAAAACTGTTTTTT. Its translation: CASSQVRNRGRREKLFF.

The V call is TRBV6-2 or TRBV6-3, the J call TRBJ2-3, with TRBD1 identical over 8 bases. J gave up 0 bases and V 2 bases, and 10 bases lay outside the gene matches. CDR1 and CDR2 from the germline V gene are MNHEY and SVGEGT. This CDR3 spans 18 amino acids. CDR3 protein: CASSYSPTGQESTDTQYF. Written as DNA, the CDR3 is TGTGCCAGCAGTTACAGCCCGACGGGACAGGAAAGCACAGATACGCAGTATTTT.

This clone was seen once. The chain links TRBV19 to TRBJ2-2; 8 bases fit TRBD2. V gave up 4 bases and J gave up 5 bases; unmatched junction bases: 9. Germline assignment: CDR1 LNHDA and CDR2 SQIVND (reference sequence). This CDR3 has 16 residues. The CDR3: CASSKGAGGSTGELFF. In DNA form, the CDR3 reads TGTGCCAGTAGTAAAGGGGCGGGGGGCTCGACCGGGGAGCTGTTTTTT.

As DNA, the CDR3 is TGTGCCAGCAGCTCGGACAGTTTTAACTATGGCTACACCTTC. Protein: CASSSDSFNYGYTF. The chain employs TRBV7-2 and TRBJ1-2, with a possible D match to TRBD1 (6 bases). Germline V gene data show CDR1 as SGHTA and CDR2 as FQGNSA. Trimming removed 4 bases at V and 1 base at J, with 10 bases between. The CDR3 contains 14 residues.

This chain links TRBV29-1 with TRBJ2-1, with 7 positions matching TRBD1. From germline, CDR1 is SQVTM and CDR2 ANQGSEA. The V segment lost 7 bases and the J segment 9 bases; nucleotides outside the gene matches: 12. This CDR3 is 13 amino acids long. The CDR3 is CSAQGDTSSEQFF. CDR3 bases: TGCAGCGCCCAGGGGGACACTTCGAGTGAGCAGTTCTTC.